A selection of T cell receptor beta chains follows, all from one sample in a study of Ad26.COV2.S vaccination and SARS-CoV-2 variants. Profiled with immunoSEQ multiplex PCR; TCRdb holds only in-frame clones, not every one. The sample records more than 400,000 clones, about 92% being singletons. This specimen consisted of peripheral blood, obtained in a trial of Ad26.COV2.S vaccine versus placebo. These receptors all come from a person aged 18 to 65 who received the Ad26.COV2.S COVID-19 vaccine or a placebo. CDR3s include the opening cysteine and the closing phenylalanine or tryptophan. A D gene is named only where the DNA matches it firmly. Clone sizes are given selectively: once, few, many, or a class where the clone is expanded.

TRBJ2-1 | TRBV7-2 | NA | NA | TGTGCCAGCAGCTTAGTACCGGCAGGGATACTTAACAATGAGCAGTTCTTC | CASSLVPAGILNNEQFF
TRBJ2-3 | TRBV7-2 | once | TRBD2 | TGTGCCAGCGCCCGGCTAGCGGGGGCAGATACGCAGTATTTT | CASARLAGADTQYF
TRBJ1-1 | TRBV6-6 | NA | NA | TGTGCCAGCAGTCCCCGGGTGTTCAGGGAGAACACTGAAGCTTTCTTT | CASSPRVFRENTEAFF
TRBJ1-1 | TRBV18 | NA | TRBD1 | TGTGCCAGCTCTATCAGGGGGCTGGGTGGGGTGAACACTGAAGCTTTCTTT | CASSIRGLGGVNTEAFF
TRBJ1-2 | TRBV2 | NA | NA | TGTGCCAGCAGTGTCTACCGGGGTGCTAACTATGGCTACACCTTC | CASSVYRGANYGYTF
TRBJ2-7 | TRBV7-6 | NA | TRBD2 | TGTGCCAGCAGCTCCGGGACTAGTTTTGAGCAGTACTTC | CASSSGTSFEQYF
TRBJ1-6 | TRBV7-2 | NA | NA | TGTGCCAGCAGCTTAAGAAGGGGAGAAAATTCACCCCTCCACTTT | CASSLRRGENSPLHF
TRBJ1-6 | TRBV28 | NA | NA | TGTGCCAGCAGTTTCCCCCCCGGGGTCGGGATAGATTCACCCCTCCACTTT | CASSFPPGVGIDSPLHF
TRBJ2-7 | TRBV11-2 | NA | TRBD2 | TGTGCCAGCAGCTCCCCTAGCGGGGGGAAGTACGAGCAGTACTTC | CASSSPSGGKYEQYF
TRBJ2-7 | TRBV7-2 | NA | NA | TGTGCCAGCAGCACCAGGCCTAGGGCCTACGAGCAGTACTTC | CASSTRPRAYEQYF
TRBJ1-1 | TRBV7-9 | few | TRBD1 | TGTGCCAGCAGCCTAATACAGGGGGGAACTGAAGCTTTCTTT | CASSLIQGGTEAFF
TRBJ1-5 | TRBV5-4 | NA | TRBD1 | TGTGCCAGCAGCCAGGGGGCGAGCAATCAGCCCCAGCATTTT | CASSQGASNQPQHF
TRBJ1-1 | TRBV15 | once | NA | TGTGCCACCAGCAGAGAAGGTCAGAACACTGAAGCTTTCTTT | CATSREGQNTEAFF
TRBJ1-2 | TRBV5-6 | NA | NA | TGTGCCAGCAGCTTGGATAGGGGGGATGGCTACACCTTC | CASSLDRGDGYTF
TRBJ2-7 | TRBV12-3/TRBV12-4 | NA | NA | TGTGCCAGCCGGGCGGATCCCTACGAGCAGTACTTC | CASRADPYEQYF
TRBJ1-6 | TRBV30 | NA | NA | TGTGCCTGGAGAGGGACCTCTAATTCACCCCTCCACTTT | CAWRGTSNSPLHF
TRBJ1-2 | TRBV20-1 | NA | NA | TGCAGTGCTAGTGCAGGGGCTAACTATGGCTACACCTTC | CSASAGANYGYTF
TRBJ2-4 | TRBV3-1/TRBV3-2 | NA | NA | TGTGCCAGCAGCCAAGATCCCCAGGACATTCAGTACTTC | CASSQDPQDIQYF
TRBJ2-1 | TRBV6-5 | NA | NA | TGTGCCAGCAGCCTATTTAAGGGGGACAATGAGCAGTTCTTC | CASSLFKGDNEQFF
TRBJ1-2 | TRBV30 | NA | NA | TGTGCCCGAAGGGTGGACTTGGATTGGGACTATGGCTACACCTTC | CARRVDLDWDYGYTF
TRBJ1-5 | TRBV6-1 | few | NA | TGTGCCAGCAGTGGAGCCACGAGCAATCAGCCCCAGCATTTT | CASSGATSNQPQHF
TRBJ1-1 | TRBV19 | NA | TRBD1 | TGTGCCAGTAGTATACTGGGACAGGGGAACACTGAAGCTTTCTTT | CASSILGQGNTEAFF
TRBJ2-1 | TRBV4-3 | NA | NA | TGCGCCAGCAGCCGAAGGGGGATTGGCGTTTCTTCGAGCTCCTACAATGAGCAGTTCTTC | CASSRRGIGVSSSSYNEQFF
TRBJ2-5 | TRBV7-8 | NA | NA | TGTGCCAGCAGCTTATACGGACATCAAGAGACCCAGTACTTC | CASSLYGHQETQYF
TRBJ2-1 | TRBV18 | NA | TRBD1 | TGTGCCAGCTCACCGACAGGGGAACTCTACAATGAGCAGTTCTTC | CASSPTGELYNEQFF
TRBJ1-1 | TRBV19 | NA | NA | TGTGCCAGTAGTATACCCCGCCTGAGGAACACTGAAGCTTTCTTT | CASSIPRLRNTEAFF
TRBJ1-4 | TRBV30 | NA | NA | TGTGCCTGGAATGGGATACGGGGGGAAAAACTGTTTTTT | CAWNGIRGEKLFF
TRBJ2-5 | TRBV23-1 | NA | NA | TGCGCCAGCAGCCAGGGGTTGTACCAAGAGACCCAGTACTTC | CASSQGLYQETQYF
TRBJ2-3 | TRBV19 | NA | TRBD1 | TGTGCCAGTAGTAAATGGACAGGGAGCAGCACAGATACGCAGTATTTT | CASSKWTGSSTDTQYF
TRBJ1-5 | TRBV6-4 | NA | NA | TGTGCCAGCAGTGAGTATAGCAATCAGCCCCAGCATTTT | CASSEYSNQPQHF
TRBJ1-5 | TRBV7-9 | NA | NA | TGTGCCAGCAGTAACCAGGGAGAGGGCAATCAGCCCCAGCATTTT | CASSNQGEGNQPQHF
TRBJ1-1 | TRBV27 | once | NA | TGTGCCAGCAGTTTATCTCCGACAGGGAACACTGAAGCTTTCTTT | CASSLSPTGNTEAFF
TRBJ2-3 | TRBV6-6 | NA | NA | TGTGCCAGCAGTTACTCGACTGGGGACACGCAGTATTTT | CASSYSTGDTQYF
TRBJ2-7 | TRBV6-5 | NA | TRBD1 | TGTGCCAGCAGTTTCGGGACAGGGCCAAACGAGCAGTACTTC | CASSFGTGPNEQYF
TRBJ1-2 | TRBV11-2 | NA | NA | TGTGCCAGCAGCAGGACCTTTGACGGAGCCAATGGCTACACCTTC | CASSRTFDGANGYTF
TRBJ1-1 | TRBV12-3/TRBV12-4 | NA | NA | TGTGCCAGCAGGGCAGTGAACACTGAAGCTTTCTTT | CASRAVNTEAFF
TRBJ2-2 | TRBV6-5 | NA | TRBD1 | TGTGCCAGCAGAGACAGGGGGCGAGGCGGGGAGCTGTTTTTT | CASRDRGRGGELFF
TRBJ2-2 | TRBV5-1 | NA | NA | TGCGCCAGCAGCCCCGGGACCTCCGTCGTGACCGGGGAGCTGTTTTTT | CASSPGTSVVTGELFF
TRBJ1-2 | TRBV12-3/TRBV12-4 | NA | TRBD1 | TGTGCCAGCAGTCTGGGACAGACGAAAGACTTCTTC | CASSLGQTKDFF
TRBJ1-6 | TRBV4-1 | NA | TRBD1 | TGCGCCAGCAGCCAACTGGGACAGCGGTCGGGGTCACCCCTCCACTTT | CASSQLGQRSGSPLHF
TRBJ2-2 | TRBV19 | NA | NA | TGTGCCAGTAGTATTGGGGGGACCGGGGAGCTGTTTTTT | CASSIGGTGELFF
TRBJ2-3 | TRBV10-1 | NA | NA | TGCGCCAGCAGTGAATTCAGGACAGATACGCAGTATTTT | CASSEFRTDTQYF
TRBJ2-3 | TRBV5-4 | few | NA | TGTGCCAGCAGCGCAGGGGAAGGAACAGATACGCAGTATTTT | CASSAGEGTDTQYF
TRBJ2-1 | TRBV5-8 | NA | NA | TGTGCCAGCAGCTTGGGACAGTTCTTC | CASSLGQFF
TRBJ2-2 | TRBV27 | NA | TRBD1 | TGTGCCAGCAGTTTAACAGGGGACACCGGGGAGCTGTTTTTT | CASSLTGDTGELFF
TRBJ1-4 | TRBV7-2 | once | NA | TGTGCCAGCAGCTTAGGCGGGGAAGGAGAAAAACTGTTTTTT | CASSLGGEGEKLFF
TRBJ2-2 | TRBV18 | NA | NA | TGTGCCAGCTCACGGGACGACCGACTAATGAACACCGGGGAGCTGTTTTTT | CASSRDDRLMNTGELFF
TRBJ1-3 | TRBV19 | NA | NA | TGTGCCAGTAGTATGTCGCCTGGAAACACCATATATTTT | CASSMSPGNTIYF
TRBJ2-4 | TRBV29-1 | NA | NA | TGCAGCGTTGGGCAGACCACAATAGCCAAAAACATTCAGTACTTC | CSVGQTTIAKNIQYF